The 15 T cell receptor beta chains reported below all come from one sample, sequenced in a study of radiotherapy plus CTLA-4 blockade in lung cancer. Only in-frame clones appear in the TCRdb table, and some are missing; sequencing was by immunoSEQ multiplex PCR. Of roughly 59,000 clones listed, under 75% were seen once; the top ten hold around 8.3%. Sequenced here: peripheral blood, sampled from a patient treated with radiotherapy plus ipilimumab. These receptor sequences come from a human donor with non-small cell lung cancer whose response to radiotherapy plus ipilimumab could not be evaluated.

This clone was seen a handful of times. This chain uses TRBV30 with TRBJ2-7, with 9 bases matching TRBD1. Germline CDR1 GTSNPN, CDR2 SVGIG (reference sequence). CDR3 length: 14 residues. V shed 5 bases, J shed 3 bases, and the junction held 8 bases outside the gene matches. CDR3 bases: TGTGCCTGGGGGCCGGGGACAGGGCTCTACGAGCAGTACTTC. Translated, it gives CAWGPGTGLYEQYF.

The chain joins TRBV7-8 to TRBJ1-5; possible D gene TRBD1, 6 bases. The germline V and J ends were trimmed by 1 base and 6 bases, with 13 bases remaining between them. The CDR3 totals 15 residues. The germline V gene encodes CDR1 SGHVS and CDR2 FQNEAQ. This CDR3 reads CASSLERGHLQPQHF. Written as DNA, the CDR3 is TGTGCCAGCAGCTTAGAGAGGGGACATCTTCAGCCCCAGCATTTT.

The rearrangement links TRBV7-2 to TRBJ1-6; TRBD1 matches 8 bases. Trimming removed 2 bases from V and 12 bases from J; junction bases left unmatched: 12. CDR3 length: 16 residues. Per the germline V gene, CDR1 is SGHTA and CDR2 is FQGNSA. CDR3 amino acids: CASSLRAGTGLQPLHF. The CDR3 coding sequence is TGTGCCAGCAGCTTAAGGGCCGGGACAGGTCTACAACCCCTCCACTTT.

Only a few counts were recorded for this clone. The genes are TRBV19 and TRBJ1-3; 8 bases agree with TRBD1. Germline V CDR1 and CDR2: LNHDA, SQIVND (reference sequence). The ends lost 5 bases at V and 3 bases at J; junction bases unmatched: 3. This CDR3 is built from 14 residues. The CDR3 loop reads CASSLGTGGNTIYF. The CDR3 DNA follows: TGTGCCAGTAGTCTCGGGACAGGTGGAAACACCATATATTTT.

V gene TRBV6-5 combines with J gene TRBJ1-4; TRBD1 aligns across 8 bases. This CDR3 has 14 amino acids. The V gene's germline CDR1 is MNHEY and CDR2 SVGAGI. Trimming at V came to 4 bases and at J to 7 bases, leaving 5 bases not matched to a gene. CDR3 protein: CASSSRGLGEKLFF. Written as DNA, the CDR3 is TGTGCCAGCAGTTCCAGGGGGCTCGGTGAAAAACTGTTTTTT.

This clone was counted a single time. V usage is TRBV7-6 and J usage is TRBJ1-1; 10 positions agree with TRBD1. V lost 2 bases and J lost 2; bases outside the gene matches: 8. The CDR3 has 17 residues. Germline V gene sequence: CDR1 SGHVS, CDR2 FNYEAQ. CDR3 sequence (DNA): TGTGCCAGCAGCTTACAGGACAGGGGGTATTTTAACACTGAAGCTTTCTTT. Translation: CASSLQDRGYFNTEAFF.

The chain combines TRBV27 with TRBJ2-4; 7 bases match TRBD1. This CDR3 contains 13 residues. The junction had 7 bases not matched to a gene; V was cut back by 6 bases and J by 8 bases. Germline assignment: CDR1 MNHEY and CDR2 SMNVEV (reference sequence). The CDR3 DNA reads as TGTGCCAGCAGCCCAGGGGGTCGATACATTCAGTACTTC. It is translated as CASSPGGRYIQYF.

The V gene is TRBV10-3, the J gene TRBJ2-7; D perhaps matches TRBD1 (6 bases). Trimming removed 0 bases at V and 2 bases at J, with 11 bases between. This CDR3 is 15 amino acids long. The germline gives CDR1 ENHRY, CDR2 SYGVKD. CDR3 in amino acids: CAISESSRGAYEQYF. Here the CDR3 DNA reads TGTGCCATCAGTGAGTCGTCCAGGGGTGCCTACGAGCAGTACTTC.

The CDR3 sequence is CASSQPGTGLTDTQYF. As DNA, the CDR3 is TGTGCCAGCAGCCAACCCGGGACAGGGCTCACAGATACGCAGTATTTT. The V call is TRBV28, the J call TRBJ2-3; TRBD1 matches 9 bases. This CDR3 is 16 amino acids long. The V gene end was trimmed by 6 bases and the J gene end by 2 bases; junction bases not matched to a gene: 9. Germline-derived CDR1 and CDR2 are MDHEN and SYDVKM.

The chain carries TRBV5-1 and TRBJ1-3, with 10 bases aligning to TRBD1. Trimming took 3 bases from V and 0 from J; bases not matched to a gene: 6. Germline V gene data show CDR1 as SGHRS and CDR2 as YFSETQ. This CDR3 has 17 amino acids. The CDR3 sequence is CASSSGTGAYSGNTIYF. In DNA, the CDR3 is TGCGCCAGCAGCTCCGGGACAGGGGCGTACTCTGGAAACACCATATATTTT.

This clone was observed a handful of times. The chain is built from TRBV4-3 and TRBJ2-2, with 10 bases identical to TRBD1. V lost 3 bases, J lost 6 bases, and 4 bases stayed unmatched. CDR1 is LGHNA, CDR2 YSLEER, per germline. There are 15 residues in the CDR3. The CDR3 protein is CASSQGTGVAGELFF. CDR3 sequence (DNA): TGCGCCAGCAGCCAGGGGACAGGGGTGGCCGGGGAGCTGTTTTTT.

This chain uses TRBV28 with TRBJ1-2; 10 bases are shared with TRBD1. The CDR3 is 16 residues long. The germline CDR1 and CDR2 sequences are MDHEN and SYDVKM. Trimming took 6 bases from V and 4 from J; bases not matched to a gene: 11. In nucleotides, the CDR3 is TGTGCCAGCAGAATTACTGGGACAGGGGTCCTCTATGGCTACACCTTC. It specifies CASRITGTGVLYGYTF.

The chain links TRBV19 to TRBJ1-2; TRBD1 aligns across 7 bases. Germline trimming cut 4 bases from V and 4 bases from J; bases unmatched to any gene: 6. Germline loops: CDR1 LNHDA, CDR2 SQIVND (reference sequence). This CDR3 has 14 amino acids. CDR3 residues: CASSTQQGSYGYTF. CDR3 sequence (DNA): TGTGCCAGTAGTACCCAACAGGGGAGCTATGGCTACACCTTC.

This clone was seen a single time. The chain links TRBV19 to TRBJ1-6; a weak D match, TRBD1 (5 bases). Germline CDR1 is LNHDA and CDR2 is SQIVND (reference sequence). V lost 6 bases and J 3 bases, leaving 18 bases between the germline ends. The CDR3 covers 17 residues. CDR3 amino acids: CASSTSAGSFYNSPLHF. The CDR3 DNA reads TGTGCCAGTAGCACCTCGGCAGGGTCGTTCTATAATTCACCCCTCCACTTT.

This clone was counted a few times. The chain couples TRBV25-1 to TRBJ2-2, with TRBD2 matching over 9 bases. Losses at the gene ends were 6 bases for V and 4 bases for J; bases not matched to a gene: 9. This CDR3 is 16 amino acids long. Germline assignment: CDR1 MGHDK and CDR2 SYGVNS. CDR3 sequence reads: CASSFPGLAGTGELFF. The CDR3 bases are TGTGCCAGCAGCTTTCCGGGACTAGCCGGCACCGGGGAGCTGTTTTTT.